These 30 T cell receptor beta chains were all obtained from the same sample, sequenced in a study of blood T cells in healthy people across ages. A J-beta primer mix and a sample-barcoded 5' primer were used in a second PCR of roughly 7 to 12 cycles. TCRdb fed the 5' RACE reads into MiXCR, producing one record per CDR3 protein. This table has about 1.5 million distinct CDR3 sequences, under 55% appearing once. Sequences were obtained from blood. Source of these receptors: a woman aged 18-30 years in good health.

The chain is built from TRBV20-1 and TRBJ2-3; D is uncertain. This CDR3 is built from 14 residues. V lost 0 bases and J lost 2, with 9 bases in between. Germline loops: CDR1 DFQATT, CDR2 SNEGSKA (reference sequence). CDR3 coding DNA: TGCAGTGCTAGAGATCGGCTCGTCACAGATACGCAGTATTTT. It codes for CSARDRLVTDTQYF.

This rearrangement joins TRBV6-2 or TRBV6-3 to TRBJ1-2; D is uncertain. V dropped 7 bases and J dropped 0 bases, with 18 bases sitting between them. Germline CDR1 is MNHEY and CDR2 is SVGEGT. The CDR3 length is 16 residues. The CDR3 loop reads CASTRGWRAANYGYTF. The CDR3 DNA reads TGTGCCAGCACCCGTGGATGGAGGGCGGCTAACTATGGCTACACCTTC.

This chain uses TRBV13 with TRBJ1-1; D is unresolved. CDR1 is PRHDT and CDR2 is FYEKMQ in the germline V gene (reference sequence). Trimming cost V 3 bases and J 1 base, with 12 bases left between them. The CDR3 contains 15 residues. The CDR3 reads CASSLEGVGNTEAFF. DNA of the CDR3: TGTGCCAGCAGCTTGGAGGGAGTGGGGAACACTGAAGCTTTCTTT.

CDR3 sequence (DNA): TGCAGTGCTAGTTCAGCGGGGGAGACCCAGTACTTC. Its translation: CSASSAGETQYF. This rearrangement joins TRBV20-1 to TRBJ2-5, with TRBD2 identical over 7 bases. Germline lookup yields CDR1 DFQATT and CDR2 SNEGSKA (reference sequence). Trimming took 3 bases from V and 5 from J; bases not matched to a gene: 3. The CDR3 spans 12 residues.

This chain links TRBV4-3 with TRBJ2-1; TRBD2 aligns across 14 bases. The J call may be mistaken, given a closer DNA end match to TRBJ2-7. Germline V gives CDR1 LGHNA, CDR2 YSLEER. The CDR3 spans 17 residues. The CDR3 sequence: CASSLGLAGEIYNEQYF. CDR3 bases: TGCGCCAGCAGCCTGGGACTAGCGGGAGAGATATACAATGAGCAGTACTTC.

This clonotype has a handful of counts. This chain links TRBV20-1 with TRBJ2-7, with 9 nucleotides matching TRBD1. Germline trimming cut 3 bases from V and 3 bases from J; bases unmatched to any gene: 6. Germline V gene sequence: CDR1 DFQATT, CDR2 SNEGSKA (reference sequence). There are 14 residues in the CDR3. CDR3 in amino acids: CSARAGTGHYEQYF. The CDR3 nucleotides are TGCAGTGCTAGGGCCGGGACAGGGCACTACGAGCAGTACTTC.

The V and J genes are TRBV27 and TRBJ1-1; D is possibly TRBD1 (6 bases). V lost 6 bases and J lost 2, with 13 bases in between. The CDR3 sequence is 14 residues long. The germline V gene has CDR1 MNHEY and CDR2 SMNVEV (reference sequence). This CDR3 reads CASRTLGANTEAFF. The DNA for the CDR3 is TGTGCCAGCAGGACATTGGGGGCTAACACTGAAGCTTTCTTT.

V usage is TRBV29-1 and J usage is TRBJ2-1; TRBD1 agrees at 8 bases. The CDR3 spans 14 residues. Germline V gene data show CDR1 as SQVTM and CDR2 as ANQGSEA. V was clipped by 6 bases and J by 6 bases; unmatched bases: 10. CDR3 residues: CSVEDITGGNEQFF. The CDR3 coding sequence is TGCAGCGTCGAGGACATCACAGGGGGCAATGAGCAGTTCTTC.

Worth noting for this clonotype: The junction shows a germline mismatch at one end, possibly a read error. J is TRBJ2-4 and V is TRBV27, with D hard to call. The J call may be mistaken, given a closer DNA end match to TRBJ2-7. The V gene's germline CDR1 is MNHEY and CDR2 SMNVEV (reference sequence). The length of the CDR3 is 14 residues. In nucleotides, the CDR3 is TGTGCCAGCAGGTTATTGGGTTTGGGGTACGAGCAGTACTTC. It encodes CASRLLGLGYEQYF.

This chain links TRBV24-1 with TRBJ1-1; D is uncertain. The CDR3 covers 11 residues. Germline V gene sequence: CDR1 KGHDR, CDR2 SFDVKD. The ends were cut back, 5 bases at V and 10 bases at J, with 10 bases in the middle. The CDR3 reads CATSGPFGAFF. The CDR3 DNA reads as TGTGCCACCAGTGGGCCCTTCGGAGCTTTCTTT.

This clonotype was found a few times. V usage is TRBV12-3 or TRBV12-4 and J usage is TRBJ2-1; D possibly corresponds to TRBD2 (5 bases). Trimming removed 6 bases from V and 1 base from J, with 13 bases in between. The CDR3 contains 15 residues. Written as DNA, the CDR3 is TGTGCCAGCAGACCCTCCGCGGGTTCCTACAATGAGCAGTTCTTC. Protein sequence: CASRPSAGSYNEQFF.

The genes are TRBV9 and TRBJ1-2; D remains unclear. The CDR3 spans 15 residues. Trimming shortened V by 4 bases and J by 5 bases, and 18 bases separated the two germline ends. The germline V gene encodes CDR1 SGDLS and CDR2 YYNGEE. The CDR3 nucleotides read TGTGCCAGCAGCACACTCCCTAGGGAAGGGTATGGCTACACCTTC. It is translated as CASSTLPREGYGYTF. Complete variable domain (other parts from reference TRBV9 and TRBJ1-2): DSGVTQTPKHLITATGQRVTLRCSPRSGDLSVYWYQQSLDQGLQFLIQYYNGEERAKGNILERFSAQQFPDLHSELNLSSLELGDSALYFCASSTLPREGYGYTFGSGTRLTVV.

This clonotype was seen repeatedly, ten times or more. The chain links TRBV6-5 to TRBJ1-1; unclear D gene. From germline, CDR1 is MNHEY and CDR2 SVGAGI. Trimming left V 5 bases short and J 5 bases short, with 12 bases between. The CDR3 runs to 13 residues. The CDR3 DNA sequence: TGTGCCAGCAGTCGCGTCTTTGAGACTGAAGCTTTCTTT. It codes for CASSRVFETEAFF.

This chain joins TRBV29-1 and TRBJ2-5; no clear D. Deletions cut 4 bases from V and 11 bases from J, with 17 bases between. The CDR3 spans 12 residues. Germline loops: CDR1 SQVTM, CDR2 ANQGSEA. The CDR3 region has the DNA TGCAGCGTTGTGAAGACCCACAATGAGCAGTACTTC. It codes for CSVVKTHNEQYF.

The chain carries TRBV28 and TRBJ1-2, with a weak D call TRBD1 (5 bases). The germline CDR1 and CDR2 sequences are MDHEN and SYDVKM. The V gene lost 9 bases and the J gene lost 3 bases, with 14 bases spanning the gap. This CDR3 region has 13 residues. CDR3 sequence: CASSWQGDYGYTF. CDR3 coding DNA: TGTGCCAGTTCTTGGCAAGGGGACTATGGCTACACCTTC.

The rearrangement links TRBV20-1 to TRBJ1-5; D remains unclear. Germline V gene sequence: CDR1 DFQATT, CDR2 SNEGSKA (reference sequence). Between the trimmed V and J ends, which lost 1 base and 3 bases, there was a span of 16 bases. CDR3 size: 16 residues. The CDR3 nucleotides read TGCAGTGCTAGAGGTGAAGAGGATCAATTCAATCAGCCCCAGCATTTT. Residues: CSARGEEDQFNQPQHF.

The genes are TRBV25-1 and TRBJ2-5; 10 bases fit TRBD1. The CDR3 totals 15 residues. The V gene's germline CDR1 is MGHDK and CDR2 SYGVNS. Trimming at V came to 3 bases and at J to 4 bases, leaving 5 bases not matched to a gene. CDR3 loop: CASSDARQGAETQYF. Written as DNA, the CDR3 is TGTGCCAGCAGTGACGCTAGACAGGGGGCAGAGACCCAGTACTTC. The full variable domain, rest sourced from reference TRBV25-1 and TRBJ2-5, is EADIYQTPRYLVIGTGKKITLECSQTMGHDKMYWYQQDPGMELHLIHYSYGVNSTEKGDLSSESTVSRIRTEHFPLTLESARPSHTSQYLCASSDARQGAETQYFGPGTRLLVL.

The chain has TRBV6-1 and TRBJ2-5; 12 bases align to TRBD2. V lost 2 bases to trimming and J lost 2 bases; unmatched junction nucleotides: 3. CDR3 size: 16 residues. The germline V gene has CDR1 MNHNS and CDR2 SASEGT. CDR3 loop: CASSETLAGGQETQYF. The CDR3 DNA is TGTGCCAGCAGTGAAACCCTAGCGGGGGGGCAAGAGACCCAGTACTTC.

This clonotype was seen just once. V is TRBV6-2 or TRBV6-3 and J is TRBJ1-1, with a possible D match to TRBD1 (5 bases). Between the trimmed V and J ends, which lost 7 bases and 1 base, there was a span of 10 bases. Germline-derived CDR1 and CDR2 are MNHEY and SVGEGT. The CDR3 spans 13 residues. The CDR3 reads CASTRGPNTEAFF. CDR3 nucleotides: TGTGCCAGCACTCGGGGACCGAACACTGAAGCTTTCTTT.

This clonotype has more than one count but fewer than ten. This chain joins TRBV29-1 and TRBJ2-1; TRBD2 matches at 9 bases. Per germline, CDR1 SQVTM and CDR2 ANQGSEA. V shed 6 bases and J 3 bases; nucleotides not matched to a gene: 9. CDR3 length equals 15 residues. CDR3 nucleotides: TGCAGCGTCTTCGACGCGGGAGGGGTCTACAATGAGCAGTTCTTC. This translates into CSVFDAGGVYNEQFF.

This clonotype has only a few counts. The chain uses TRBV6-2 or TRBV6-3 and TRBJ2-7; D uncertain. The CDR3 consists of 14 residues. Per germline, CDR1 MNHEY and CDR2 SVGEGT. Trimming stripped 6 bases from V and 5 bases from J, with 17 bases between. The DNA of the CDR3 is TGTGCCAGCAGCAACCCTAGGAGCTCACACGAGCAGTACTTC. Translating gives CASSNPRSSHEQYF.

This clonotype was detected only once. CDR3 nucleotide sequence: TGCAGCGTTGAAGATCGGACAGGGAGGGAGACCCAGTACTTC. Amino acid sequence: CSVEDRTGRETQYF. The V gene is TRBV29-1, the J gene TRBJ2-5; 8 bases match TRBD1. CDR3 length: 14 amino acids. Germline V gene data show CDR1 as SQVTM and CDR2 as ANQGSEA. V was clipped by 0 bases and J by 5 bases; unmatched bases: 5.

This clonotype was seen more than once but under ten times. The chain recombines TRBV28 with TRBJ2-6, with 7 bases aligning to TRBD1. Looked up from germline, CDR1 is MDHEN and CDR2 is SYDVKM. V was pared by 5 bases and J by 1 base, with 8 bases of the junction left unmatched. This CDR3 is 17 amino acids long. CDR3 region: CASSARQGKSGANVLTF. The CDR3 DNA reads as TGTGCCAGCAGTGCCCGACAGGGAAAGTCTGGGGCCAACGTCCTGACTTTC. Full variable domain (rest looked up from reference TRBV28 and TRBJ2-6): DVKVTQSSRYLVKRTGEKVFLECVQDMDHENMFWYRQDPGLGLRLIYFSYDVKMKEKGDIPEGYSVSREKKERFSLILESASTNQTSMYLCASSARQGKSGANVLTFGAGSRLTVL.

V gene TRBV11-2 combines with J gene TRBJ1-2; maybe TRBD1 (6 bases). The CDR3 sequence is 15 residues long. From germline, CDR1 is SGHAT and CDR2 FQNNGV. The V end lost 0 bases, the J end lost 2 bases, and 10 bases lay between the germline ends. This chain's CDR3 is CASSLDPGGNYGYTF. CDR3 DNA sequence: TGTGCCAGCAGCTTAGATCCGGGGGGCAACTATGGCTACACCTTC.

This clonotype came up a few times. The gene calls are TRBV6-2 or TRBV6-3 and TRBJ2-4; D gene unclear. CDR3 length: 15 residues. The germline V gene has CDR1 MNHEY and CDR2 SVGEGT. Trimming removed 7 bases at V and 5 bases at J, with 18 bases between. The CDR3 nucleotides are TGTGCCAGCACCCCGGAGCCAAATCTCCAAAACATTCAGTACTTC. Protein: CASTPEPNLQNIQYF.

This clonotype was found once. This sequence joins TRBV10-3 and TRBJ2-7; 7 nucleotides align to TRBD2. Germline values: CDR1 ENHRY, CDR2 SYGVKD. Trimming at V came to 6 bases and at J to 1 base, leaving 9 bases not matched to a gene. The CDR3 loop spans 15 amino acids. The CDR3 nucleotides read TGTGCCATCAGGCGGGAGAGTCAGTATTCCTACGAGCAGTACTTC. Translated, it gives CAIRRESQYSYEQYF.

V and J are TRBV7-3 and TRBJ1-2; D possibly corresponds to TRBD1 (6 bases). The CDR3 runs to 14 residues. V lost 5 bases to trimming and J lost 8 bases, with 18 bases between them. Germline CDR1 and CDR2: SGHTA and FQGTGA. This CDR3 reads CASSNPDNREGYTF. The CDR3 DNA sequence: TGTGCCAGCAGCAATCCTGATAACAGGGAGGGCTACACCTTC.

CDR3 loop: CASGQTSYEQYF. As DNA, the CDR3 is TGTGCCAGCGGACAGACCTCCTACGAGCAGTACTTC. This chain links TRBV14 with TRBJ2-7, with D possibly being TRBD1 (6 bases). The CDR3 has 12 amino acids. The V and J ends lost 8 bases and 0 bases respectively, with 8 bases between them. The germline V gene has CDR1 SGHDN and CDR2 FVKESK.

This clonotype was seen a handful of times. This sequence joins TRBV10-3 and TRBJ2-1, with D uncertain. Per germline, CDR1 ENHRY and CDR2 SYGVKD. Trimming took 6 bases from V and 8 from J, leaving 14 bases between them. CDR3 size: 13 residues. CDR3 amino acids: CAIRPQNGDEQFF. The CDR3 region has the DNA TGTGCCATCAGGCCTCAGAATGGCGATGAGCAGTTCTTC.

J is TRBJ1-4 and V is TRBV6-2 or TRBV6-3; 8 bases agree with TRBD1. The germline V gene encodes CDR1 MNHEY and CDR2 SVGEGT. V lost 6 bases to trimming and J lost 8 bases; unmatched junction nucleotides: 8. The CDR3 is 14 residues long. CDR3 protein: CASSSTGVKEKLFF. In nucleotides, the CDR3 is TGTGCCAGCAGCTCGACAGGGGTAAAGGAAAAACTGTTTTTT.